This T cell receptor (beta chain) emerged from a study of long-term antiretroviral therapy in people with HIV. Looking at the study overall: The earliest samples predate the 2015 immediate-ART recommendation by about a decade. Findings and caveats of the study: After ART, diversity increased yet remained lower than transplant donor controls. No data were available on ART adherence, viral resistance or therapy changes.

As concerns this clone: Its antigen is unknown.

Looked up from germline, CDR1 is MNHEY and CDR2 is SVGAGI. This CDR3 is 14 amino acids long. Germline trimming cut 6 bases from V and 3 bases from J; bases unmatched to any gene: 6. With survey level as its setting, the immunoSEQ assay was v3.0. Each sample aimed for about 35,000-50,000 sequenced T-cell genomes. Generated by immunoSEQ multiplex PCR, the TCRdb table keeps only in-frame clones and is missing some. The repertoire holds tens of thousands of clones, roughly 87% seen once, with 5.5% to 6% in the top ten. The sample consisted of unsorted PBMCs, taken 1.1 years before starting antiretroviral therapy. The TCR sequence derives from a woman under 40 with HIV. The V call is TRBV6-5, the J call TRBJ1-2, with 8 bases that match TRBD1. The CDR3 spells CASSRETGDYGYTF. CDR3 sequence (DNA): TGTGCCAGCAGCCGCGAGACAGGGGACTATGGCTACACCTTC.